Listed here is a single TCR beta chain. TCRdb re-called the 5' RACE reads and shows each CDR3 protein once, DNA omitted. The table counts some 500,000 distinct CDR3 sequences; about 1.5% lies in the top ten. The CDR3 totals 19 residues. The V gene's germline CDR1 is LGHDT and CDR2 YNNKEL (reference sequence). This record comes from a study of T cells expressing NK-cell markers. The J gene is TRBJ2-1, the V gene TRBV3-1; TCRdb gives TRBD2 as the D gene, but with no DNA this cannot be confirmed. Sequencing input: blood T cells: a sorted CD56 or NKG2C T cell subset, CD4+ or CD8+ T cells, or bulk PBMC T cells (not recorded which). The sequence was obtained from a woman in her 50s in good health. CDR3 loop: CASSPFRGRLAGRGNEQFF.